The 7 T cell receptor beta chains below were found in one sample sequenced in a study of early T cells in non-severe SARS-CoV-2 infection. MiXCR was run by TCRdb on the 5' RACE reads, yielding one entry per CDR3 protein. The sample lists tens of thousands of distinct CDR3 sequences, approximately 12% seen once, with approximately 4.8% in the top ten. Sequenced sample: whole blood. These receptor sequences come from an adult who was a healthcare worker with PCR-confirmed SARS-CoV-2 infection or an uninfected control (not recorded which).

This clonotype was counted only a few times. The rearrangement links TRBV15 to TRBJ2-7; TRBD2 matches at 14 bases. The CDR3 covers 16 residues. Trimming at V came to 2 bases and at J to 2 bases, leaving 2 bases not matched to a gene. CDR1 is LNHNV and CDR2 is YYDKDF in the germline V gene (reference sequence). The CDR3 bases are TGTGCCACCAGCAGACGGACTAGCGGGGGGACCTACGAGCAGTACTTC. As protein: CATSRRTSGGTYEQYF.

This clonotype came up many times. This sequence joins TRBV18 and TRBJ1-1; TRBD1 is a possible D gene (6 bases). Germline CDR1 reads KGHSH; CDR2 reads LQKENI. The CDR3 contains 13 residues. The V end was cut by 8 bases, the J end by 0 bases, with 10 bases between. The CDR3 nucleotides are TGTGCCAGCGCACAGGGATTGAACACTGAAGCTTTCTTT. Its translation is CASAQGLNTEAFF.

This clonotype was detected a few times. V usage is TRBV7-2 and J usage is TRBJ1-2; D unclear. Germline V gene data show CDR1 as SGHTA and CDR2 as FQGNSA. V lost 4 bases and J 0 bases, leaving 12 bases between the germline ends. This CDR3 contains 15 residues. The CDR3 DNA reads as TGTGCCAGCAGCTGGGCGGGCAGTCCTAACTATGGCTACACCTTC. This translates into CASSWAGSPNYGYTF.

This clonotype was detected a few times. The CDR3 DNA follows: TGTGCCACCGACCCGGACAGCGATAACACCGGGGAGCTGTTTTTT. Translating gives CATDPDSDNTGELFF. The chain combines TRBV12-3 or TRBV12-4 with TRBJ2-2; a weak D match, TRBD1 (6 bases). CDR3 length: 15 residues. Trimming took 10 bases from V and 2 from J, leaving 17 bases between them.

This clonotype was found a few times. The chain joins TRBV7-2 to TRBJ2-3; 7 positions match TRBD1. This CDR3 contains 14 residues. Trimming removed 5 bases from V and 2 bases from J; junction bases left unmatched: 4. Germline assignment: CDR1 SGHTA and CDR2 FQGNSA. In nucleotides, the CDR3 is TGTGCCAGCAGCCCCACAGGGGCCACAGATACGCAGTATTTT. Translated, it gives CASSPTGATDTQYF.

This clonotype was seen a few times. CDR3 residues: CSVTGGGNQPQHF. CDR3 nucleotides: TGCAGCGTCACCGGGGGGGGCAATCAGCCCCAGCATTTT. The chain recombines TRBV29-1 with TRBJ1-5; TRBD1 is a possible D gene (5 bases). The CDR3 is made up of 13 amino acids. CDR1 SQVTM and CDR2 ANQGSEA come from the germline V gene. Deletions cut 6 bases from V and 2 bases from J, with 11 bases between. Variable domain in full (rest from reference TRBV29-1 and TRBJ1-5): SAVISQKPSRDICQRGTSLTIQCQVDSQVTMMFWYRQQPGQSLTLIATANQGSEATYESGFVIDKFPISRPNLTFSTLTVSNMSPEDSSIYLCSVTGGGNQPQHFGDGTRLSIL.

A few counts support this clonotype. The chain couples TRBV9 to TRBJ1-3; D unclear. CDR3 length equals 12 residues. Trimming cost V 4 bases and J 3 bases, with 5 bases left between them. Per the germline V gene, CDR1 is SGDLS and CDR2 is YYNGEE. The CDR3 sequence is CASSRSGNTIYF. In nucleotides, the CDR3 is TGTGCCAGCAGCCGCAGTGGAAACACCATATATTTT.